These 32 T cell receptor beta chains came from one sample sequenced in a study of blood T cell repertoires in COVID-19. Assay used: immunoSEQ multiplex PCR; TCRdb lists only in-frame clones, some missing. The sample has about 67,000 clones; about 87% are singletons. The source material was peripheral blood. These receptors were taken from a man aged 50-59 years with active COVID-19.

This clone was detected a few times. The V call is TRBV19, the J call TRBJ1-3; no firm D call. This CDR3 region has 17 residues. V was clipped by 4 bases and J by 0 bases, with 16 bases between them. CDR1 is LNHDA and CDR2 is SQIVND in the germline V gene (reference sequence). This CDR3 is CASSTGERRSSGNTIYF. The CDR3 DNA reads as TGTGCCAGTAGTACCGGAGAGCGTCGGTCCTCTGGAAACACCATATATTTT.

In DNA form, the CDR3 reads TGTGCCAGCAGTGACACTGGCCCGACTCTTACCTCCTATAATTCACCCCTCCACTTT. Protein sequence: CASSDTGPTLTSYNSPLHF. The V call is TRBV6-1, the J call TRBJ1-6; D uncertain. This CDR3 comprises 19 residues. Germline V gene sequence: CDR1 MNHNS, CDR2 SASEGT. The V end lost 3 bases, the J end lost 0 bases, and 18 bases lay between the germline ends.

The chain uses TRBV6-2 or TRBV6-3 and TRBJ1-5; the D is unclear. The CDR3 runs 13 residues. The V end was cut by 2 bases, the J end by 3 bases, with 5 bases between. Germline V gene sequence: CDR1 MNHEY, CDR2 SVGEGT. The CDR3 DNA sequence: TGTGCCAGCAGTTACATAGACAATCAGCCCCAGCATTTT. It translates to CASSYIDNQPQHF.

This clone has just one count. The chain employs TRBV7-3 and TRBJ2-1; possibly TRBD1 for D (6 bases). Looked up from germline, CDR1 is SGHTA and CDR2 is FQGTGA. The V and J ends lost 4 bases and 0 bases respectively, with 19 bases between them. The CDR3 is 18 amino acids. The DNA for the CDR3 is TGTGCCAGCAGCTCTAACCCCGCAGGGGCGGTCTCCTACAATGAGCAGTTCTTC. Protein: CASSSNPAGAVSYNEQFF.

This clone was found once. The V and J genes are TRBV7-9 and TRBJ1-2, with D possibly being TRBD1 (6 bases). This CDR3 has 13 amino acids. The germline V gene encodes CDR1 SEHNR and CDR2 FQNEAQ (reference sequence). Deletions cut 6 bases from V and 8 bases from J, with 16 bases between. CDR3 DNA sequence: TGTGCCAGCAGTCCCTCTACAGGGATCGGCTACACCTTC. It is translated as CASSPSTGIGYTF.

The gene calls are TRBV18 and TRBJ2-3; D possibly corresponds to TRBD1 (6 bases). The CDR3 has 13 amino acids. V was clipped by 2 bases and J by 5 bases, with 8 bases between them. Per the germline V gene, CDR1 is KGHSH and CDR2 is LQKENI. CDR3 amino acids: CASSPRGRDTQYF. The CDR3 DNA reads TGTGCCAGCTCACCAAGGGGGAGAGATACGCAGTATTTT.

This clone was seen just once. The rearrangement links TRBV4-3 to TRBJ2-3, with D uncertain. Germline values: CDR1 LGHNA, CDR2 YSLEER. This CDR3 region has 15 residues. Trimming shortened V by 0 bases and J by 6 bases, and 13 bases separated the two germline ends. In DNA form, the CDR3 reads TGCGCCAGCAGCCAAGAGGCGTCAGGTGCGGATACGCAGTATTTT. Amino acids: CASSQEASGADTQYF.

The rearrangement joins TRBV5-1 to TRBJ1-3, with D maybe TRBD1 (6 bases). V dropped 4 bases and J dropped 1 base, with 12 bases sitting between them. Germline V gene data show CDR1 as SGHRS and CDR2 as YFSETQ. The CDR3 is 15 residues long. The CDR3 reads CASSIRTGSGNTIYF. In nucleotides, the CDR3 is TGCGCCAGCAGCATACGAACAGGGTCTGGAAACACCATATATTTT.

This chain uses TRBV5-4 with TRBJ1-2; 7 nucleotides match TRBD1. Per the germline V gene, CDR1 is SGHNT and CDR2 is YYREEE (reference sequence). CDR3 length equals 15 residues. The V and J ends lost 2 bases and 5 bases, in that order; junction bases with no gene match: 9. The CDR3 spells CASSFVTGEKYGYTF. CDR3 coding DNA: TGTGCCAGCAGCTTTGTAACAGGGGAGAAATATGGCTACACCTTC. The full variable domain, completed using reference TRBV5-4 and TRBJ1-2, is ETGVTQSPTHLIKTRGQQVTLRCSSQSGHNTVSWYQQALGQGPQFIFQYYREEENGRGNFPPRFSGLQFPNYSSELNVNALELDDSALYLCASSFVTGEKYGYTFGSGTRLTVV.

The rearrangement joins TRBV10-3 to TRBJ2-1; 8 bases are a match to TRBD2. Germline loops: CDR1 ENHRY, CDR2 SYGVKD. Trimming at V came to 2 bases and at J to 5 bases, leaving 5 bases not matched to a gene. CDR3 size: 15 residues. The CDR3 bases are TGTGCCATCAGTGAGGGGCTAGCGGGTAACAATGAGCAGTTCTTC. Amino acids: CAISEGLAGNNEQFF.

This clone was counted once. The chain employs TRBV7-9 and TRBJ2-7, with D hard to call. The CDR3 sequence is 15 residues long. Germline lookup yields CDR1 SEHNR and CDR2 FQNEAQ (reference sequence). Trimming removed 2 bases from V and 5 bases from J, with 16 bases in between. In nucleotides, the CDR3 is TGTGCCAGCAGCTTAAAATTGGCAGGTGGCAACGAGCAGTACTTC. Residues: CASSLKLAGGNEQYF.

A single count supports this clone. The CDR3 coding sequence is TGTGCCAGCAGCTTATGGGGGACAGGGAAACGAGCTAACTATGGCTACACCTTC. Its protein product is CASSLWGTGKRANYGYTF. This chain connects TRBV7-3 to TRBJ1-2, with TRBD1 matching 9 bases. Germline assignment: CDR1 SGHTA and CDR2 FQGTGA. The CDR3 loop spans 18 amino acids. Germline trimming cut 2 bases from V and 0 bases from J; bases unmatched to any gene: 10.

The chain couples TRBV15 to TRBJ2-7, with 13 bases lining up with TRBD2. This CDR3 is 15 amino acids long. V was clipped by 4 bases and J by 6 bases; unmatched bases: 6. Germline assignment: CDR1 LNHNV and CDR2 YYDKDF (reference sequence). CDR3 bases: TGTGCCACCAGCACTCGGACTAGCGGGAGCCCCGAGCAGTACTTC. Its translation: CATSTRTSGSPEQYF.

V usage is TRBV13 and J usage is TRBJ2-2; TRBD2 matches at 10 bases. Germline V lookup: CDR1 PRHDT, CDR2 FYEKMQ (reference sequence). After removal of 5 bases from V and 3 bases from J, the junction contained 6 bases not matched to a gene. The CDR3 is made up of 16 amino acids. The CDR3: CASSQAGGRDTGELFF. DNA of the CDR3: TGTGCCAGCAGCCAAGCGGGAGGGCGGGACACCGGGGAGCTGTTTTTT.

This chain links TRBV28 with TRBJ1-1, with TRBD1 as a possible D gene (6 bases). Trimming removed 2 bases from V and 5 bases from J, with 18 bases in between. Per germline, CDR1 MDHEN and CDR2 SYDVKM. The CDR3 is 16 residues long. The CDR3 sequence is CASSLTPLTGRTEAFF. CDR3 coding DNA: TGTGCCAGCAGTTTAACCCCATTGACAGGCCGTACTGAAGCTTTCTTT. Based on the CDR3 plus reference TRBV28 and TRBJ1-1, the full variable domain is DVKVTQSSRYLVKRTGEKVFLECVQDMDHENMFWYRQDPGLGLRLIYFSYDVKMKEKGDIPEGYSVSREKKERFSLILESASTNQTSMYLCASSLTPLTGRTEAFFGQGTRLTVV.

DNA of the CDR3: TGTGCCAGCAGTGAATTAGTGGGAGGGCCCCGGGAGACCCAGTACTTC. Its protein is CASSELVGGPRETQYF. The chain carries TRBV25-1 and TRBJ2-5; the match to TRBD2 covers 7 bases. The germline V gene encodes CDR1 MGHDK and CDR2 SYGVNS. This CDR3 has 16 residues. V dropped 1 base and J dropped 5; count of bases not matched to a gene: 10.

CDR3 nucleotides: TGCGCCAGCAGCCAGGTGGTGCTAGCGGGAGCCCATGAGCAGTTCTTC. This encodes CASSQVVLAGAHEQFF. This sequence joins TRBV4-1 and TRBJ2-1; TRBD2 matches at 10 bases. From germline, CDR1 is MGHRA and CDR2 YSYEKL. Germline trimming cut 3 bases from V and 8 bases from J; bases unmatched to any gene: 10. CDR3 length: 16 amino acids.

The genes are TRBV3-1 (or the pseudogene TRBV3-2) and TRBJ1-5, with unresolved D. CDR1 and CDR2 (germline): LGHDT, YNNKEL (reference sequence). The CDR3 runs 14 residues. Trimming shortened V by 2 bases and J by 4 bases, and 9 bases separated the two germline ends. The CDR3 protein is CASSQSTLNQPQHF. The CDR3 nucleotides read TGTGCCAGCAGCCAATCTACTTTGAATCAGCCCCAGCATTTT.

The genes are TRBV9 and TRBJ2-3; D not resolved. This CDR3 is built from 14 residues. V was clipped by 3 bases and J by 0 bases, with 8 bases between them. Germline assignment: CDR1 SGDLS and CDR2 YYNGEE. CDR3 in DNA: TGTGCCAGCAGCGGGCAATCTAGCACAGATACGCAGTATTTT. Translation gives CASSGQSSTDTQYF.

This clone showed up just a few times. This chain joins TRBV18 and TRBJ1-3, with D possibly matching TRBD1 (6 bases). Trimming cost V 6 bases and J 0 bases, with 12 bases left between them. Per the germline V gene, CDR1 is KGHSH and CDR2 is LQKENI. The CDR3 has 15 amino acids. The CDR3 loop is CASSEQGYSGNTIYF. The DNA of the CDR3 is TGTGCCAGCTCGGAACAGGGATACTCTGGAAACACCATATATTTT.

The rearrangement links TRBV7-2 to TRBJ2-7; TRBD1 matches at 11 bases. Germline loops: CDR1 SGHTA, CDR2 FQGNSA. The CDR3 is made up of 16 amino acids. V gave up 3 bases and J gave up 0 bases; unmatched junction bases: 4. CDR3 nucleotides: TGTGCCAGCAGCTTTCCCGGGACAGGGGGCTCCTACGAGCAGTACTTC. Encoded protein: CASSFPGTGGSYEQYF.

The chain joins TRBV7-2 to TRBJ2-5; tentatively, D is TRBD1 (6 bases). CDR1 is SGHTA, CDR2 FQGNSA, per germline. The CDR3 is 15 residues long. The V and J ends lost 1 base and 2 bases respectively, with 11 bases between them. CDR3 coding DNA: TGTGCCAGCAGCTTAGTGGGGGCGCGGCAAGAGACCCAGTACTTC. As protein: CASSLVGARQETQYF. The full variable domain, with the rest looked up from reference TRBV7-2 and TRBJ2-5, is GAGVSQSPSNKVTEKGKDVELRCDPISGHTALYWYRQSLGQGLEFLIYFQGNSAPDKSGLPSDRFSAERTGGSVSTLTIQRTQQEDSAVYLCASSLVGARQETQYFGPGTRLLVL.

V and J are TRBV7-2 and TRBJ2-7, with D tentatively TRBD1 (5 bases). This CDR3 is built from 17 residues. Trimming pared 5 bases from V and 0 bases from J, leaving 20 bases between. Germline V CDR1 and CDR2: SGHTA, FQGNSA. For the CDR3, the DNA is TGTGCCAGCAGCCCGATCGCTGCAGGGTTAAGCTCCTACGAGCAGTACTTC. Its protein is CASSPIAAGLSSYEQYF.

The DNA for the CDR3 is TGCAGTGCTAACAGGTTTAATGAGCAGTTCTTC. Encoded protein: CSANRFNEQFF. The J gene is TRBJ2-1, the V gene TRBV20-1, with TRBD1 as a possible D gene (5 bases). V lost 4 bases and J 7 bases, leaving 8 bases between the germline ends. CDR3 length: 11 residues. The germline V gene encodes CDR1 DFQATT and CDR2 SNEGSKA (reference sequence).

The chain has TRBV14 and TRBJ1-6; 7 bases are a match to TRBD1. The CDR3 loop spans 15 amino acids. V was pared by 4 bases and J by 4 bases, with 4 bases of the junction left unmatched. Germline V gene sequence: CDR1 SGHDN, CDR2 FVKESK. CDR3 region: CASSLWDSYNSPLHF. The CDR3 DNA follows: TGTGCCAGCAGCCTTTGGGACAGTTATAATTCACCCCTCCACTTT.

This sequence joins TRBV5-1 and TRBJ2-5; no definite D call. V was shortened by 0 bases and J by 4 bases, with 4 bases between the two germline ends. The germline CDR1 and CDR2 sequences are SGHRS and YFSETQ. This CDR3 spans 12 amino acids. CDR3 region: CASSLEAETQYF. The DNA of the CDR3 is TGCGCCAGCAGCTTGGAAGCAGAGACCCAGTACTTC.

The chain carries TRBV7-2 and TRBJ2-3; TRBD1 might be the D (6 bases). CDR3 length equals 16 residues. The V gene's germline CDR1 is SGHTA and CDR2 FQGNSA. Deletions cut 0 bases from V and 6 bases from J, with 16 bases between. CDR3 amino acids: CASSLAGVNRADTQYF. In DNA form, the CDR3 reads TGTGCCAGCAGCTTAGCGGGAGTAAACAGGGCTGATACGCAGTATTTT.

This chain connects TRBV6-5 to TRBJ1-1, with no clear D. The germline V gene encodes CDR1 MNHEY and CDR2 SVGAGI. The V and J ends lost 0 bases and 1 base respectively, with 9 bases between them. The CDR3 is made up of 15 amino acids. The CDR3 loop is CASSYSGRGNTEAFF. The CDR3 DNA follows: TGTGCCAGCAGTTACTCGGGGAGAGGGAACACTGAAGCTTTCTTT.

The DNA of the CDR3 is TGTGCCAGCAAGCGGCCCTGGAACACTGAAGCTTTCTTT. Encoded protein: CASKRPWNTEAFF. V and J are TRBV7-8 and TRBJ1-1; no reliable D call. Germline CDR1 SGHVS, CDR2 FQNEAQ. CDR3 size: 13 residues. V lost 7 bases and J 1 base, leaving 10 bases between the germline ends.

This chain uses TRBV5-1 with TRBJ2-1, with TRBD1 identical over 9 bases. The V and J ends lost 4 bases and 7 bases, in that order; junction bases with no gene match: 9. CDR3 size: 15 residues. Germline assignment: CDR1 SGHRS and CDR2 YFSETQ. This CDR3 is CASSPGTGRWNEQFF. In nucleotides, the CDR3 is TGCGCCAGCAGCCCCGGGACAGGGCGGTGGAATGAGCAGTTCTTC.

The chain links TRBV6-4 to TRBJ2-3, with a tentative D call TRBD1 (7 bases). The V and J ends lost 3 bases and 3 bases respectively, with 16 bases between them. This CDR3 comprises 16 residues. Germline assignment: CDR1 MRHNA and CDR2 SNTAGT. The chain's CDR3 is CASSEFGGGATDTQYF. The CDR3 nucleotides are TGTGCCAGCAGTGAGTTTGGAGGGGGCGCGACAGATACGCAGTATTTT.

V usage is TRBV4-2 and J usage is TRBJ2-5; 9 nucleotides match TRBD2. V gave up 0 bases and J gave up 5 bases; unmatched junction bases: 13. The CDR3 spans 18 residues. Germline V gene sequence: CDR1 LGHNA, CDR2 YNFKEQ. The CDR3 loop reads CASSQDLNLAGEGETQYF. CDR3 sequence (DNA): TGTGCCAGCAGCCAAGATTTGAATTTAGCGGGAGAGGGGGAGACCCAGTACTTC.